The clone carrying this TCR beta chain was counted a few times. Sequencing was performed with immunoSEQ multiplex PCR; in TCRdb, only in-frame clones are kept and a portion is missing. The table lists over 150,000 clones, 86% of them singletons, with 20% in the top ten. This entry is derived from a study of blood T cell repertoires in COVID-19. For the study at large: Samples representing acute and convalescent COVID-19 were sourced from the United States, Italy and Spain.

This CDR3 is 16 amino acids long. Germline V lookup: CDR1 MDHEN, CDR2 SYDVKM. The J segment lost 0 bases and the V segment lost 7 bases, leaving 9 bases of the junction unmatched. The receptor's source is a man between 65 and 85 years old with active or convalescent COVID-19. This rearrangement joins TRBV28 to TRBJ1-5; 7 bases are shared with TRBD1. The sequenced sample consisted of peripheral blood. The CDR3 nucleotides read TGTGCCAGCATCCGAGGGGGCAGGAATAGCAATCAGCCCCAGCATTTT. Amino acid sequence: CASIRGGRNSNQPQHF.